This TCR beta chain came from a study of blood T cell repertoires in COVID-19. In the original analysis: It was from reference gene primer amplification that nucleated cell counts were estimated. The table came from immunoSEQ multiplex PCR; TCRdb's copy has only in-frame clones and leaves some out. That table furnishes V, J and clone size, whereas the DNA furnished D and trimming. The data hold about 290,000 clones, with 85% observed a single time. What was sequenced was peripheral blood. The receptor comes from a woman between 50 and 59 years old with active or convalescent COVID-19.

CDR3 in DNA: TGTGCCAGCTCACCCGGGACAGGGGTGGATACGCAGTATTTT. Amino acids: CASSPGTGVDTQYF. The chain joins TRBV18 to TRBJ2-3; 10 bases are a match to TRBD1. V shed 3 bases and J 6 bases; nucleotides not matched to a gene: 3. Germline V gene sequence: CDR1 KGHSH, CDR2 LQKENI. This CDR3 contains 14 residues.